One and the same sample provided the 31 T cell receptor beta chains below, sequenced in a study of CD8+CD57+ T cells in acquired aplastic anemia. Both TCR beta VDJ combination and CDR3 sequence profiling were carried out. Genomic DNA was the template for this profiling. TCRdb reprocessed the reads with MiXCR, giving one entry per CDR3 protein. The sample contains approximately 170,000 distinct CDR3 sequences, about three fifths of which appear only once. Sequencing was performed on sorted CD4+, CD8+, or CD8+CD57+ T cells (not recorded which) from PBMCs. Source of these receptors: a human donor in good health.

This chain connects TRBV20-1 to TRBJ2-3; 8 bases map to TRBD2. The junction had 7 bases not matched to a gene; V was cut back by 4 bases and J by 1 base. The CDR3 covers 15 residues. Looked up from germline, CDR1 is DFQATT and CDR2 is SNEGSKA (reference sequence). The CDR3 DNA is TGCAGTGCTACCTCGACTAGCGAGCGCACAGATACGCAGTATTTT. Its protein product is CSATSTSERTDTQYF.

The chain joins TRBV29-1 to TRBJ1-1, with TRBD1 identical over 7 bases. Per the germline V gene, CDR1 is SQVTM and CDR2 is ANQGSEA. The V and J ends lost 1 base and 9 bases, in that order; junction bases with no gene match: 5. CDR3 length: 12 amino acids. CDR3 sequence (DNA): TGCAGCGTTGAAGCCCCACAGGGGAAAGCTTTCTTT. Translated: CSVEAPQGKAFF.

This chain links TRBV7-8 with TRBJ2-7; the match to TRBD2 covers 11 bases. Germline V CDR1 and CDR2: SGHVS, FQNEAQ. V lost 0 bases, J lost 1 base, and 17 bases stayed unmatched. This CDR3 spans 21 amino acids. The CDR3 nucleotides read TGTGCCAGCAGCTTAGCGCGGGGAGCTAGCGGGGGGCCGGGTACGTCCTACGAGCAGTACTTC. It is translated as CASSLARGASGGPGTSYEQYF.

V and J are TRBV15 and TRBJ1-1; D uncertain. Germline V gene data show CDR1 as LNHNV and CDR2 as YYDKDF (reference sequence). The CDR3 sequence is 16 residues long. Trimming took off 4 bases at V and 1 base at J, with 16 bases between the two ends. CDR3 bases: TGTGCCACCAGCAAGAGGGTCACAAAGGGGAACACTGAAGCTTTCTTT. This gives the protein CATSKRVTKGNTEAFF. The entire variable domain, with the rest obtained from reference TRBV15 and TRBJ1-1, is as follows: DAMVIQNPRYQVTQFGKPVTLSCSQTLNHNVMYWYQQKSSQAPKLLFHYYDKDFNNEADTPDNFQSRRPNTSFCFLDIRSPGLGDTAMYLCATSKRVTKGNTEAFFGQGTRLTVV.

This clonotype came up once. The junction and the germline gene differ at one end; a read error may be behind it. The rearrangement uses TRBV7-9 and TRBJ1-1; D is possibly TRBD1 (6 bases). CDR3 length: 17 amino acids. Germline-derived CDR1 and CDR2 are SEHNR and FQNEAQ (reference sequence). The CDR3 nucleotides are TGTGCCAGCAGCTTAAGGGGGGGGCAGGGACGTAAGGGTTTCGCTTCCTTT. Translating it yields CASSLRGGQGRKGFASF.

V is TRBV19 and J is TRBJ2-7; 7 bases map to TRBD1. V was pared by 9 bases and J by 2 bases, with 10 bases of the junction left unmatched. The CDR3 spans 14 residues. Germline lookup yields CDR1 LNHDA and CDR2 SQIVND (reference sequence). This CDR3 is CASQDRDTPYEQYF. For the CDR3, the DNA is TGTGCCAGCCAAGACAGGGATACTCCCTACGAGCAGTACTTC.

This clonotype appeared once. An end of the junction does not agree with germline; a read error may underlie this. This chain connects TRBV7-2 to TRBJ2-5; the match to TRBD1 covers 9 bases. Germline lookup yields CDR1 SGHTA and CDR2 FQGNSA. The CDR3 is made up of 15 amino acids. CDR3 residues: CASSTPGTGKETQYF. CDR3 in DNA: TGCGCCAGCAGCACCCCCGGGACAGGGAAAGAGACCCAGTACTTC. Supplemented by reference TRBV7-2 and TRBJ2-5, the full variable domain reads GAGVSQSPSNKVTEKGKDVELRCDPISGHTALYWYRQSLGQGLEFLIYFQGNSAPDKSGLPSDRFSAERTGGSVSTLTIQRTQQEDSAVYLCASSTPGTGKETQYFGPGTRLLVL.

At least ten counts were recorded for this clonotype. CDR3 loop: CASSRLAGEANEQFF. CDR3 sequence (DNA): TGTGCCAGCAGTAGACTAGCGGGAGAGGCCAATGAGCAGTTCTTC. The chain links TRBV6-4 to TRBJ2-1; 12 bases fit TRBD2. Germline CDR1 MRHNA, CDR2 SNTAGT. This CDR3 comprises 15 residues. The J segment lost 6 bases and the V segment lost 5 bases, leaving 5 bases of the junction unmatched.

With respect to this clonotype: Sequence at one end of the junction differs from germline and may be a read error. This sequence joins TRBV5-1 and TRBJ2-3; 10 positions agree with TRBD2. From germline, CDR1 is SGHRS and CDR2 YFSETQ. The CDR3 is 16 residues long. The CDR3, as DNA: TGCACCAGCGGCTTGGTAGGACTAGCGGAGGCAGATACGCAGTATTTT. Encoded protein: CTSGLVGLAEADTQYF.

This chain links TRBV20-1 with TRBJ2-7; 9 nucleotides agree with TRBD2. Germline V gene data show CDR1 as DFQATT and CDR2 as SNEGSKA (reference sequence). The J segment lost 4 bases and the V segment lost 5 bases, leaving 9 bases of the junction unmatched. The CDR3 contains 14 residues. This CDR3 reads CSAPRLAGSYEQYF. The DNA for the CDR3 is TGCAGTGCTCCCCGGCTAGCGGGATCATACGAGCAGTACTTC.

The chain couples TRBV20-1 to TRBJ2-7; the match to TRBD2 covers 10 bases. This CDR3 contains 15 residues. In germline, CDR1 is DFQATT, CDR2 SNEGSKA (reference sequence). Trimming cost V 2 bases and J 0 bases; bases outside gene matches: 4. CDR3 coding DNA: TGCAGTGCTAGACTAGCGGGAGCTACCTCCTACGAGCAGTACTTC. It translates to CSARLAGATSYEQYF.

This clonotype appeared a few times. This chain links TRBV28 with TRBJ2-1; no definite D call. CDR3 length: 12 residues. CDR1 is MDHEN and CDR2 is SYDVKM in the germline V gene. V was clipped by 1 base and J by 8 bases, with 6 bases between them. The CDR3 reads CASSLFGDEQFF. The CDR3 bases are TGTGCCAGCAGTTTATTTGGGGATGAGCAGTTCTTC.

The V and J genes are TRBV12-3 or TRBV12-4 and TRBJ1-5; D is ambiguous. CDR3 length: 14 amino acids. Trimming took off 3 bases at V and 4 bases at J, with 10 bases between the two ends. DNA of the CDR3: TGTGCCAGCAGTTTGGAGGAGGGTAATCAGCCCCAGCATTTT. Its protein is CASSLEEGNQPQHF.

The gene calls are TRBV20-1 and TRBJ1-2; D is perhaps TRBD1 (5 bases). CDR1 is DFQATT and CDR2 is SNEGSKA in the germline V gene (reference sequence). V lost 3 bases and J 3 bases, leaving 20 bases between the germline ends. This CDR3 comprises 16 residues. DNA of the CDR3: TGCAGTGCTAGGGATTTATCAGGGATATTGTACTATGGCTACACCTTC. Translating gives CSARDLSGILYYGYTF.

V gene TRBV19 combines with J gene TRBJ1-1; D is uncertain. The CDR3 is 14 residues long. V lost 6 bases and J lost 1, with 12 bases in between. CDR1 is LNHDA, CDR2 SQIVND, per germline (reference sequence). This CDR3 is CASRIQAKNTEAFF. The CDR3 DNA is TGTGCCAGTAGGATCCAGGCTAAGAACACTGAAGCTTTCTTT.

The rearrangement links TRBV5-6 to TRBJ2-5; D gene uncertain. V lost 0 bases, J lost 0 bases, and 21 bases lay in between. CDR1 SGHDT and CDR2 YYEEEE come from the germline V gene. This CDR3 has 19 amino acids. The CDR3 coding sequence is TGTGCCAGCAGCTTGGACCCCGGGTCCTACGAGCAGTACCAAGAGACCCAGTACTTC. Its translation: CASSLDPGSYEQYQETQYF.

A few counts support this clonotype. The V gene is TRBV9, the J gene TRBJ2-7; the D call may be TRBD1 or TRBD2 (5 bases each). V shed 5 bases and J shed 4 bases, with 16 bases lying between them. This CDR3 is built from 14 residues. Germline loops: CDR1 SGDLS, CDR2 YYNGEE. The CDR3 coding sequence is TGTGCCAGCAGTGGGACGGGGACGGGATACGAGCAGTACTTC. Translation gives CASSGTGTGYEQYF.

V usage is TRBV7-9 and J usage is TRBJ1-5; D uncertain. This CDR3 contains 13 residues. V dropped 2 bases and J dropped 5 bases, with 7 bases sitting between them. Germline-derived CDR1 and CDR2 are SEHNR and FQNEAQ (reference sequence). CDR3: CASSLLADQPQHF. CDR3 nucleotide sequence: TGTGCCAGCAGCTTACTCGCCGATCAGCCCCAGCATTTT.

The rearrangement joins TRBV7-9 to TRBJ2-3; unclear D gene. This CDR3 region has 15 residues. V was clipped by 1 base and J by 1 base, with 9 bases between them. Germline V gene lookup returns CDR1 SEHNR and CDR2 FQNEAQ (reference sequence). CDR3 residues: CASSLGYDGTDTQYF. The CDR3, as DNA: TGTGCCAGCAGCTTAGGCTACGACGGCACAGATACGCAGTATTTT.

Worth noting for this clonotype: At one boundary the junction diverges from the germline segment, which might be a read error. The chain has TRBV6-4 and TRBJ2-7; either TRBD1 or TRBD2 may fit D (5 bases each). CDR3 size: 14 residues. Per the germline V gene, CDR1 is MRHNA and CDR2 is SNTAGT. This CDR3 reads CAISEGYTTYEQYF. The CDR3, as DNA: TGTGCCATCAGTGAGGGGTACACTACCTACGAGCAGTACTTC.

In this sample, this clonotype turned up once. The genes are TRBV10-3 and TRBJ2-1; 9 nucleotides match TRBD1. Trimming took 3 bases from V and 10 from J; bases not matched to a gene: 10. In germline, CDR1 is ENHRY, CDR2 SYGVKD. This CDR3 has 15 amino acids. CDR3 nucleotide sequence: TGTGCCATCAGTGACGAGACAGGGGGGATGTACGAGCAGTTCTTC. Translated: CAISDETGGMYEQFF.

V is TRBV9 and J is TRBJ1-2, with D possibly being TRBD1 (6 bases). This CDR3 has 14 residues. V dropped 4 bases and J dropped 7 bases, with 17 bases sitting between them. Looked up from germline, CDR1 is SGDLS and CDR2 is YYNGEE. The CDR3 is CASSIAAGEGGYTF. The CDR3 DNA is TGTGCCAGCAGCATAGCGGCAGGGGAAGGTGGCTACACCTTC. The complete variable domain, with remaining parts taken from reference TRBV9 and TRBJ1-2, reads DSGVTQTPKHLITATGQRVTLRCSPRSGDLSVYWYQQSLDQGLQFLIQYYNGEERAKGNILERFSAQQFPDLHSELNLSSLELGDSALYFCASSIAAGEGGYTFGSGTRLTVV.

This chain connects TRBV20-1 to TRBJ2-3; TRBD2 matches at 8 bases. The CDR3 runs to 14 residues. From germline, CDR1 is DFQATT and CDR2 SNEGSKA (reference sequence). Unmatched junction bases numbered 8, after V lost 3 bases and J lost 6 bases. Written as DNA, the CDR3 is TGCAGTGCTAGTCAACGGGAGGGCGGGGATACGCAGTATTTT. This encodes CSASQREGGDTQYF.

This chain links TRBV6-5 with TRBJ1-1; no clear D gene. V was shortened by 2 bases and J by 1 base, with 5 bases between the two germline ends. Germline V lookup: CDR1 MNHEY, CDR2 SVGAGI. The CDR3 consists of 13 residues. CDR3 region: CASSYAWNTEAFF. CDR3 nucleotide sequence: TGTGCCAGCAGTTACGCGTGGAACACTGAAGCTTTCTTT.

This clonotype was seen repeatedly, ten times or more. The CDR3: CASSLGANVLTF. For the CDR3, the DNA is TGTGCCAGCAGTCTGGGGGCCAACGTCCTGACTTTC. The chain carries TRBV12-3 or TRBV12-4 and TRBJ2-6, with unresolved D. Between the trimmed V and J ends, which lost 5 bases and 4 bases, there was a span of 3 bases. The CDR3 is 12 residues long.

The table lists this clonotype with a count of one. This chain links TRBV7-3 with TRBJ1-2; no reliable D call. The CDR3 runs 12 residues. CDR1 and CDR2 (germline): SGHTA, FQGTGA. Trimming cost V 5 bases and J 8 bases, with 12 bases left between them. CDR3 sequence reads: CASSRGYQGYTF. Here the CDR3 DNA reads TGTGCCAGCAGCCGGGGTTATCAGGGCTACACCTTC.

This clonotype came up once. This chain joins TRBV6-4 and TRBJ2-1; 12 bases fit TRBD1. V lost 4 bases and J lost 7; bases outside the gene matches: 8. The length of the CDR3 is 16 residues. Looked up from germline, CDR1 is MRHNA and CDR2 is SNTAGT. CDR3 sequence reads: CASSAHRDRGLNEQFF. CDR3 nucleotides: TGTGCCAGCAGTGCCCACCGGGACAGGGGGCTGAATGAGCAGTTCTTC.

Written as DNA, the CDR3 is TGTGCCAGCAGCCCGTCAAATGAGCAGTTCTTC. It encodes CASSPSNEQFF. The chain uses TRBV7-2 and TRBJ2-1; no clear D gene. This CDR3 comprises 11 residues. Deletions cut 5 bases from V and 7 bases from J, with 6 bases between. Germline CDR1 and CDR2: SGHTA and FQGNSA.

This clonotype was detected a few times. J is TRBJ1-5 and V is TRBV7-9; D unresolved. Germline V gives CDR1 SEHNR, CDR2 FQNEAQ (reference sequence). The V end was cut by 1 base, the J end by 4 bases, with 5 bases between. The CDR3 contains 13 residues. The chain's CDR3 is CASSLEMNQPQHF. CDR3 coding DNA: TGTGCCAGCAGCTTAGAAATGAATCAGCCCCAGCATTTT.

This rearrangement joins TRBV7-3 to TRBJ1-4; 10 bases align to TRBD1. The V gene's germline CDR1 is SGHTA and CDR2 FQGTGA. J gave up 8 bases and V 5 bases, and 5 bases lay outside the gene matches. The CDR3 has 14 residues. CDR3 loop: CASSPGTGDEKLFF. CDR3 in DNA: TGTGCCAGCAGCCCCGGGACAGGGGACGAAAAACTGTTTTTT.

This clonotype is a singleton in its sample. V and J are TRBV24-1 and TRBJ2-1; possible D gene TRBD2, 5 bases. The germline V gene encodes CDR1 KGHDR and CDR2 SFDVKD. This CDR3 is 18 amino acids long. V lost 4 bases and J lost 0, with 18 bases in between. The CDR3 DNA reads TGTGCCACCAGTGACCCCGGGTATGCGGGTGACTCCTACAATGAGCAGTTCTTC. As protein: CATSDPGYAGDSYNEQFF.